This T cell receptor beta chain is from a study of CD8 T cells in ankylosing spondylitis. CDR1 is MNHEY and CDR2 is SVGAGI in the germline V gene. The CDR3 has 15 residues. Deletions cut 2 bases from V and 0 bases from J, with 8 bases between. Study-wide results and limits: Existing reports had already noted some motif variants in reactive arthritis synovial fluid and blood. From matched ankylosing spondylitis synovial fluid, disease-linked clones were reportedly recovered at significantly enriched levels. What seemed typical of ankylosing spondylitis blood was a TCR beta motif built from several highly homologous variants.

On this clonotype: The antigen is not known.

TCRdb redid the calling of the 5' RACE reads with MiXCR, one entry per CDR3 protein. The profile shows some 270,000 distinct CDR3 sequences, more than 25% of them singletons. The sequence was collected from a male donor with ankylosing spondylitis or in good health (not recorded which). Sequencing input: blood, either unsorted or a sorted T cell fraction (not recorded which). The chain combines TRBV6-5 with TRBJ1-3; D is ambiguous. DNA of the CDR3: TGTGCCAGCAGTTACGACGGAGGCTCTGGAAACACCATATATTTT. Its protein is CASSYDGGSGNTIYF.